This T cell receptor (beta chain) came from a study of neurological immune-mediated disorders. From the 5' RACE reads, TCRdb called clonotypes with MiXCR, one entry per CDR3 protein. Of fewer than 85,000 distinct CDR3 sequences in the sample, about 4% were seen once. This clonotype was picked up many times. Deletions cut 2 bases from V and 6 bases from J, with 13 bases between. CDR1 and CDR2 (germline): MNHEY, SVGAGI. This CDR3 is built from 14 residues. This receptor was taken from a man under 40 with multiple sclerosis. Sequencing was done on a sample of PBMCs. This sequence joins TRBV6-5 and TRBJ1-1, with D possibly matching TRBD1 (5 bases). In DNA, the CDR3 is TGTGCCAGCAGTTACGGGGCAGGGTGGTCTGAAGCTTTCTTT. It yields the protein CASSYGAGWSEAFF.